The clone carrying this TCR beta chain was detected only a few times. Its antigen is currently unknown. This entry is derived from a study of radiotherapy plus CTLA-4 blockade in lung cancer. Study details: Disease control reached more than 25%, with objective responses in around 19%. General study results and limits: There was expansion of tumor-derived TCR clones in blood after radiotherapy plus ipilimumab. How blood T cell clones changed early, along with interferon-beta, reportedly forecast response best.

TCRdb keeps only in-frame clones here, not all; method: immunoSEQ multiplex PCR. The table shows 84,000 or so clones, with around 86% occurring only once. Germline CDR1 and CDR2: MNHEY and SVGAGI. Trimming took 10 bases from V and 2 from J, leaving 11 bases between them. The CDR3 consists of 12 residues. Treatment of patients with chemo-refractory metastatic non-small-cell lung cancer consisted of focal radiation plus CTLA-4 blockade with ipilimumab. This receptor was obtained from a human donor with non-small cell lung cancer that progressed on radiotherapy plus ipilimumab. The specimen comprised peripheral blood, sampled from a patient treated with radiotherapy plus ipilimumab. The chain recombines TRBV6-5 with TRBJ1-2; D ambiguous. CDR3 sequence (DNA): TGTGCCACGCGGGAGGCCAACTATGGCTACACCTTC. The encoded protein is CATREANYGYTF.